This passage covers 20 T cell receptor beta chains from one sample sequenced in a study of blood T cell repertoires in COVID-19. Produced via immunoSEQ multiplex PCR; TCRdb's table is partial and in-frame only. In the table there are around 200,000 clones, around 83% of which are singletons. The source material was peripheral blood. The receptor set was obtained from a woman aged 40-49 years with acute or convalescent COVID-19.

This clone was picked up a small number of times. The V gene is TRBV4-1, the J gene TRBJ1-4; D remains ambiguous. The CDR3 extends over 12 amino acids. Germline assignment: CDR1 MGHRA and CDR2 YSYEKL. V was trimmed by 2 bases and J by 11 bases, leaving 9 bases between them. Here the CDR3 DNA reads TGCGCCAGCAGCCAAAGCATGAGGAAACTGTTTTTT. As protein: CASSQSMRKLFF.

This sequence joins TRBV6-5 and TRBJ1-4; D may be TRBD1 (5 bases). V was shortened by 6 bases and J by 3 bases, with 11 bases between the two germline ends. The germline gives CDR1 MNHEY, CDR2 SVGAGI. This CDR3 is 14 amino acids long. The CDR3 DNA sequence: TGTGCCAGCAGCCCCCGGGGGTCTAATGAAAAACTGTTTTTT. Translation gives CASSPRGSNEKLFF.

This clone was seen just once. The chain recombines TRBV6-5 with TRBJ2-7; D is possibly TRBD1 (6 bases). This CDR3 is 13 amino acids long. CDR1 and CDR2 (germline): MNHEY, SVGAGI. V was pared by 2 bases and J by 1 base, with 6 bases between. CDR3 bases: TGTGCCAGCAGTTACAGGGGGTCCTACGAGCAGTACTTC. It encodes CASSYRGSYEQYF.

The rearrangement joins TRBV3-1 (or the pseudogene TRBV3-2) to TRBJ2-5; 7 nucleotides align to TRBD1. Germline V gene lookup returns CDR1 LGHDT and CDR2 YNNKEL (reference sequence). The CDR3 contains 14 residues. With V trimmed by 6 bases and J by 1 base, 5 bases remained unmatched. CDR3 residues: CASRETGFQETQYF. For the CDR3, the DNA is TGTGCCAGCAGGGAGACAGGGTTCCAAGAGACCCAGTACTTC.

The chain has TRBV6-5 and TRBJ1-3, with a weak D call TRBD1 (6 bases). V was clipped by 2 bases and J by 4 bases, with 12 bases between them. The CDR3 contains 15 residues. Germline CDR1 reads MNHEY; CDR2 reads SVGAGI. The CDR3 loop reads CASSYKGGPGNTIYF. The CDR3 coding sequence is TGTGCCAGCAGTTACAAAGGGGGACCGGGAAACACCATATATTTT.

The chain is built from TRBV6-5 and TRBJ1-2, with 10 bases identical to TRBD1. CDR1 and CDR2 (germline): MNHEY, SVGAGI. This CDR3 region has 14 residues. The ends lost 4 bases at V and 7 bases at J; junction bases unmatched: 6. The CDR3 sequence is CASSSTTGGSGYTF. The CDR3 coding sequence is TGTGCCAGCAGTTCCACGACAGGGGGCTCTGGCTACACCTTC.

The chain recombines TRBV11-2 with TRBJ1-2, with 7 bases that match TRBD1. This CDR3 spans 14 amino acids. Germline CDR1 is SGHAT and CDR2 is FQNNGV. J was trimmed by 4 bases and V by 5 bases; bases with no gene match: 7. CDR3 bases: TGTGCCAGCAGCACAGGGGCTGGGGGCTATGGCTACACCTTC. Its protein is CASSTGAGGYGYTF.

This clone has only a few counts. The chain has TRBV7-2 and TRBJ1-5, with a tentative D call TRBD1 (6 bases). The CDR3 spans 15 residues. Between the trimmed V and J ends, which lost 3 bases and 4 bases, there was a span of 13 bases. The germline V gene has CDR1 SGHTA and CDR2 FQGNSA. The CDR3 sequence is CASSLGGAGNQPQHF. The CDR3 bases are TGTGCCAGCAGCTTGGGGGGGGCAGGGAATCAGCCCCAGCATTTT.

The chain recombines TRBV6-5 with TRBJ1-5, with D possibly matching TRBD1 (6 bases). The CDR3 sequence is 14 residues long. The ends were cut back, 7 bases at V and 8 bases at J, with 18 bases in the middle. CDR1 and CDR2 (germline): MNHEY, SVGAGI. The chain's CDR3 is CASTNRGGREPQHF. Written as DNA, the CDR3 is TGTGCCAGCACTAATCGGGGGGGGCGGGAGCCCCAGCATTTT.

This chain uses TRBV5-1 with TRBJ1-5, with D possibly matching TRBD1 (6 bases). There are 14 residues in the CDR3. Germline V gene data show CDR1 as SGHRS and CDR2 as YFSETQ. Trimming took off 5 bases at V and 5 bases at J, with 14 bases between the two ends. Here the CDR3 DNA reads TGCGCCAGCAGACCGGACAGTACCGATCAGCCCCAGCATTTT. It codes for CASRPDSTDQPQHF.

The rearrangement links TRBV19 to TRBJ2-2; tentatively, D is TRBD1 (5 bases). Germline CDR1 and CDR2: LNHDA and SQIVND (reference sequence). The V gene lost 1 base and the J gene lost 10 bases, with 13 bases spanning the gap. The CDR3 is 14 amino acids. The CDR3 DNA reads as TGTGCCAGTAGTATAGGGGCAGGGTTGTTGGAGCTGTTTTTT. It is translated as CASSIGAGLLELFF. Filled out from reference TRBV19 and TRBJ2-2, the complete variable domain reads DGGITQSPKYLFRKEGQNVTLSCEQNLNHDAMYWYRQDPGQGLRLIYYSQIVNDFQKGDIAEGYSVSREKKESFPLTVTSAQKNPTAFYLCASSIGAGLLELFFGEGSRLTVL.

The CDR3 DNA sequence: TGTGCCAGCACGCCCGGGAAGCATTCCGGGGAGCTGTTTTTT. Its translation: CASTPGKHSGELFF. The chain joins TRBV6-5 to TRBJ2-2; a possible D gene is TRBD2 (5 bases). The CDR3 has 14 amino acids. Germline CDR1 and CDR2: MNHEY and SVGAGI. The ends were cut back, 7 bases at V and 6 bases at J, with 15 bases in the middle.

This clone was recorded once. This chain joins TRBV7-2 and TRBJ2-7; TRBD2 aligns across 10 bases. Germline CDR1 and CDR2: SGHTA and FQGNSA. V shed 3 bases, J shed 5 bases, and the junction held 10 bases outside the gene matches. The CDR3 contains 16 residues. For the CDR3, the DNA is TGTGCCAGCAGCTTCACTGCGACTAGCGGGTTCCACGAGCAGTACTTC. This gives the protein CASSFTATSGFHEQYF.

In its sample, this clone was seen a few times. The chain has TRBV24-1 and TRBJ2-3; TRBD1 agrees at 8 bases. CDR1 KGHDR and CDR2 SFDVKD come from the germline V gene. V gave up 6 bases and J gave up 5 bases; unmatched junction bases: 3. This CDR3 has 13 residues. Here the CDR3 reads CATSLQGVDTQYF. The CDR3 DNA reads TGTGCCACCAGTTTACAGGGGGTAGATACGCAGTATTTT.

The chain combines TRBV2 with TRBJ2-7, with D possibly matching TRBD2 (6 bases). The CDR3 spans 14 residues. CDR1 SNHLY and CDR2 FYNNEI come from the germline V gene. V gave up 6 bases and J gave up 0 bases, with 12 bases separating them. Here the CDR3 DNA reads TGTGCCAGCAGGGGGGACGGGAGCTCCTACGAGCAGTACTTC. Its protein is CASRGDGSSYEQYF.

The chain recombines TRBV6-5 with TRBJ1-1; possible D gene TRBD1, 6 bases. Germline loops: CDR1 MNHEY, CDR2 SVGAGI. V gave up 1 base and J gave up 8 bases, with 14 bases separating them. The CDR3 is 14 residues long. The CDR3 sequence is CASSYFTGRGEAFF. Written as DNA, the CDR3 is TGTGCCAGCAGTTACTTTACAGGGAGGGGCGAAGCTTTCTTT.

As for this clone: Other nucleotide sequences from this sample produce the same CDR3. This chain uses TRBV11-3 with TRBJ2-1; a possible D gene is TRBD2 (5 bases). The germline V gene encodes CDR1 SGHNT and CDR2 YENEEA. The CDR3 runs to 13 residues. V lost 1 base and J 4 bases, leaving 5 bases between the germline ends. The CDR3 DNA reads as TGTGCCAGCAGCTTAGGAGGGTACAATGAGCAGTTCTTC. Translated: CASSLGGYNEQFF.

The chain combines TRBV28 with TRBJ2-7, with 7 bases fitting TRBD1. Looked up from germline, CDR1 is MDHEN and CDR2 is SYDVKM. This CDR3 spans 13 amino acids. The ends lost 3 bases at V and 3 bases at J; junction bases unmatched: 2. The CDR3 region is CASSLGTVYEQYF. The CDR3 nucleotides are TGTGCCAGCAGTTTGGGGACAGTCTACGAGCAGTACTTC. Filled out from reference TRBV28 and TRBJ2-7, the complete variable domain reads DVKVTQSSRYLVKRTGEKVFLECVQDMDHENMFWYRQDPGLGLRLIYFSYDVKMKEKGDIPEGYSVSREKKERFSLILESASTNQTSMYLCASSLGTVYEQYFGPGTRLTVT.

The CDR3 nucleotides read TGCGCCAGCAGCCAAGACCCGGACAGGCAAGAGACCCAGTACTTC. Amino acid sequence: CASSQDPDRQETQYF. V usage is TRBV4-1 and J usage is TRBJ2-5; 7 bases map to TRBD1. Germline V gives CDR1 MGHRA, CDR2 YSYEKL. The CDR3 has 15 residues. V shed 0 bases, J shed 2 bases, and the junction held 3 bases outside the gene matches.

The rearrangement joins TRBV7-9 to TRBJ2-3, with D possibly matching TRBD2 (7 bases). CDR3 length: 18 residues. The V end lost 5 bases, the J end lost 1 base, and 22 bases lay between the germline ends. CDR1 and CDR2 from the germline V gene are SEHNR and FQNEAQ (reference sequence). The CDR3 bases are TGTGCCAGCAGCCCTTCTCTGGGGGGGCGCGGTGGCACAGATACGCAGTATTTT. The encoded protein is CASSPSLGGRGGTDTQYF.